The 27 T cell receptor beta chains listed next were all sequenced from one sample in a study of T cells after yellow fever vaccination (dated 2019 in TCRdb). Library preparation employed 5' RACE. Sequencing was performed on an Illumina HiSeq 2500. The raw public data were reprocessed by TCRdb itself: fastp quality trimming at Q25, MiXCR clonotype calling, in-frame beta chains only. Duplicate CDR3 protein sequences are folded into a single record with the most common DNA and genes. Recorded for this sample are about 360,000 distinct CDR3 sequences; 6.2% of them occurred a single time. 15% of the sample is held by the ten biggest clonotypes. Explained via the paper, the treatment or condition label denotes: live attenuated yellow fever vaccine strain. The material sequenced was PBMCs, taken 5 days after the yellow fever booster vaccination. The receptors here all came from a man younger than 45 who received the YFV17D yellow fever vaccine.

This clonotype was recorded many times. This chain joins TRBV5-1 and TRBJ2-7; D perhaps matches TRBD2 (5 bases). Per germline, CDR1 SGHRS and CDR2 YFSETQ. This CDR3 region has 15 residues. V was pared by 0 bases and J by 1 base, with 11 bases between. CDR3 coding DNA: TGCGCCAGCAGCTTGGACAGAGAGCGGTCCTACGAGCAGTACTTC. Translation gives CASSLDRERSYEQYF.

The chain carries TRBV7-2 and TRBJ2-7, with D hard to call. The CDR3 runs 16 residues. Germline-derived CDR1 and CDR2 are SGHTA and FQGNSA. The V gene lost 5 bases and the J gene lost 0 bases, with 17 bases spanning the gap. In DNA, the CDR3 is TGTGCCAGCAGCCCAAGACCCCTCTCAGTCTCCTACGAGCAGTACTTC. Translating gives CASSPRPLSVSYEQYF.

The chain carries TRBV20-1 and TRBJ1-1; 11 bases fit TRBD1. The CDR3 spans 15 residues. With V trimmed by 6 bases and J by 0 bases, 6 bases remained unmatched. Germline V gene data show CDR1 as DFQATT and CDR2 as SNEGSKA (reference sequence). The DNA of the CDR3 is TGCAGTGCAACCGGGACAGGGGGTTTGAACACTGAAGCTTTCTTT. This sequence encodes CSATGTGGLNTEAFF.

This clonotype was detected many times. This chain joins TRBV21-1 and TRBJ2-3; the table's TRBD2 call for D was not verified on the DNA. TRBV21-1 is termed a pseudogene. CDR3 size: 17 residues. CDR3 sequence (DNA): TGTGCCAGCAGCTCCCCCGTCGGGGCCCGGAGCACAGATACGCAGTATTTT. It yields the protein CASSSPVGARSTDTQYF.

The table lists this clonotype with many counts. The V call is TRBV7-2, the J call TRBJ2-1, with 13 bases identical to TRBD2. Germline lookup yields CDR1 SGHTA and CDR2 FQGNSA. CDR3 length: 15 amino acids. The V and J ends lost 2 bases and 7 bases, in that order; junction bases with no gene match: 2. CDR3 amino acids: CASSLTSGRVNEQFF. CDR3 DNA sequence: TGTGCCAGCAGCTTAACTAGCGGGAGGGTTAATGAGCAGTTCTTC.

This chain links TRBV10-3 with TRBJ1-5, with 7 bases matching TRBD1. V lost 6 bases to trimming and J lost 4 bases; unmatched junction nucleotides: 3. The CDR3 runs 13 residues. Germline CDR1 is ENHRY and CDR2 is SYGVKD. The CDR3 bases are TGTGCCATCAGGGGGGACAGAAATCAGCCCCAGCATTTT. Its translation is CAIRGDRNQPQHF.

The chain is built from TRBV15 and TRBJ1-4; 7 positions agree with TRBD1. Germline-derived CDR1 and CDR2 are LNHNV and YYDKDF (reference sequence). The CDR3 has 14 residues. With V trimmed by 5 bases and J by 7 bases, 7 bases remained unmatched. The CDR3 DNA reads TGTGCCACCAGCCGGGCAGGGGGGATTGAAAAACTGTTTTTT. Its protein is CATSRAGGIEKLFF.

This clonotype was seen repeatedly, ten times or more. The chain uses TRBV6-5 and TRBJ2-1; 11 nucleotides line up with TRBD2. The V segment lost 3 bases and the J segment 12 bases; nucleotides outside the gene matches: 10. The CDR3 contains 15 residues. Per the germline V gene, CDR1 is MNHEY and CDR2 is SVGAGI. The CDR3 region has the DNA TGTGCCAGCAGTTATAACGGGGTTAGCGGGAGGGCGCAGTTCTTC. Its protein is CASSYNGVSGRAQFF.

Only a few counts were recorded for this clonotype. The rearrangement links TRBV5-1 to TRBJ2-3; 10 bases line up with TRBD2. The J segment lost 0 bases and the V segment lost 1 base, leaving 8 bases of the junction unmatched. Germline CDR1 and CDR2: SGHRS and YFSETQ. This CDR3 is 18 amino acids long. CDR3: CASSLWPLAGSSTDTQYF. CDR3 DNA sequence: TGCGCCAGCAGCTTGTGGCCACTAGCGGGGAGCAGCACAGATACGCAGTATTTT. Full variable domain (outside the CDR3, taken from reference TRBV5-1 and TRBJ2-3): KAGVTQTPRYLIKTRGQQVTLSCSPISGHRSVSWYQQTPGQGLQFLFEYFSETQRNKGNFPGRFSGRQFSNSRSEMNVSTLELGDSALYLCASSLWPLAGSSTDTQYFGPGTRLTVL.

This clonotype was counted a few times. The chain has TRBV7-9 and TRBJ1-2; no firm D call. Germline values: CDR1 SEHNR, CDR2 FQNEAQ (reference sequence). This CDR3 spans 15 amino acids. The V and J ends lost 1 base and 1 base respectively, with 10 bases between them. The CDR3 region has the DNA TGTGCCAGCAGCTTAGAGTTGGGGAGTAACTATGGCTACACCTTC. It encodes CASSLELGSNYGYTF.

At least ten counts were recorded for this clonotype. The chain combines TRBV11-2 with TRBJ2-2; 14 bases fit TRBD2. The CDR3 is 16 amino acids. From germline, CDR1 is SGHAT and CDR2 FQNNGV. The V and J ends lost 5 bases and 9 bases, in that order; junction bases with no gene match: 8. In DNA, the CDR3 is TGTGCCAGCAGCCCCACCCGGACTAGCGGGAGGCGGGAGCTGTTTTTT. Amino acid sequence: CASSPTRTSGRRELFF.

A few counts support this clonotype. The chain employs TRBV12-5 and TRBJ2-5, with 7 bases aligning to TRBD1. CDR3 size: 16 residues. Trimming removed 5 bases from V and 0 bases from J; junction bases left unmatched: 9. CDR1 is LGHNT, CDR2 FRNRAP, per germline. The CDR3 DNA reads TGTGCTAGTGGTCTGACAGGGCTTGGACACCAAGAGACCCAGTACTTC. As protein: CASGLTGLGHQETQYF.

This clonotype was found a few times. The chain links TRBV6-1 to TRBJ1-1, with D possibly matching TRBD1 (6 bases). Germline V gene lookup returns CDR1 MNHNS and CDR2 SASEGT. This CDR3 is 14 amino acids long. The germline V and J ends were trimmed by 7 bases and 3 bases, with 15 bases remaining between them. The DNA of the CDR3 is TGTGCCAGCACTAAACAAGGACAGTACACTGAAGCTTTCTTT. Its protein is CASTKQGQYTEAFF.

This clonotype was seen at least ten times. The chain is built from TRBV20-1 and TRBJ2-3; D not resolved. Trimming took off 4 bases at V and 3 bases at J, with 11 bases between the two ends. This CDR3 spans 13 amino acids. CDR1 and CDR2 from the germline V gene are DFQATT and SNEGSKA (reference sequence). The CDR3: CSAIQARTDTQYF. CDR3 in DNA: TGCAGTGCTATCCAAGCGAGGACAGATACGCAGTATTTT.

This CDR3 reads CASSLEASGANTGELFF. The CDR3 DNA is TGTGCCAGCAGCTTAGAGGCTAGCGGGGCGAACACCGGGGAGCTGTTTTTT. The chain is built from TRBV7-6 and TRBJ2-2, with 9 bases identical to TRBD2. Germline trimming cut 1 base from V and 0 bases from J; bases unmatched to any gene: 3. From germline, CDR1 is SGHVS and CDR2 FNYEAQ. The CDR3 spans 17 residues.

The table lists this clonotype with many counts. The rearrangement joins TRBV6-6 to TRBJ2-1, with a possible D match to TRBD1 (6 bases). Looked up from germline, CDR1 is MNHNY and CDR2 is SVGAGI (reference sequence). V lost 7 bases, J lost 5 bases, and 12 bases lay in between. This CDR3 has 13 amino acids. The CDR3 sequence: CASTNQGNNEQFF. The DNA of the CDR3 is TGTGCCAGCACCAACCAGGGGAACAATGAGCAGTTCTTC.

The CDR3 protein is CASSQVGGAGNQPQHF. The CDR3 nucleotides read TGCGCCAGCAGCCAAGTCGGGGGAGCGGGCAATCAGCCCCAGCATTTT. The chain recombines TRBV4-1 with TRBJ1-5; tentatively, D is TRBD1 (5 bases). Germline V gene data show CDR1 as MGHRA and CDR2 as YSYEKL. The CDR3 totals 16 residues. V lost 1 base and J 2 bases, leaving 12 bases between the germline ends.

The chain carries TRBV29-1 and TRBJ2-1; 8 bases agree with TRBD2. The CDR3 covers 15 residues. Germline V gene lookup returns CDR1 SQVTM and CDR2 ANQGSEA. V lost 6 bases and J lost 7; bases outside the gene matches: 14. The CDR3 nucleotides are TGCAGCGTCGGGGGTAGCGGGAAAGGCTGGAATGAGCAGTTCTTC. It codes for CSVGGSGKGWNEQFF.

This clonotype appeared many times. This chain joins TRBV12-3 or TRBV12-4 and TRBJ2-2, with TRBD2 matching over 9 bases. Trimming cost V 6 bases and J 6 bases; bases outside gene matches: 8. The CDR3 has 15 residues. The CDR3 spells CASRFSGRRAGELFF. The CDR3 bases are TGTGCCAGCAGATTTAGCGGGAGACGGGCCGGGGAGCTGTTTTTT.

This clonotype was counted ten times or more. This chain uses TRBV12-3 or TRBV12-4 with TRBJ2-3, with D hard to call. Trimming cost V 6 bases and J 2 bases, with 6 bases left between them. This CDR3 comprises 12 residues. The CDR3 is CASRVDTDTQYF. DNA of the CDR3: TGTGCCAGCAGGGTTGACACAGATACGCAGTATTTT.

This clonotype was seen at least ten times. The CDR3 DNA reads TGTGCCAGCAGCGACACTTACGAGCAGTACTTC. This encodes CASSDTYEQYF. The chain uses TRBV7-9 and TRBJ2-7; D gene unclear. CDR1 is SEHNR and CDR2 is FQNEAQ in the germline V gene (reference sequence). The CDR3 totals 11 residues. V dropped 5 bases and J dropped 4 bases, with 6 bases sitting between them.

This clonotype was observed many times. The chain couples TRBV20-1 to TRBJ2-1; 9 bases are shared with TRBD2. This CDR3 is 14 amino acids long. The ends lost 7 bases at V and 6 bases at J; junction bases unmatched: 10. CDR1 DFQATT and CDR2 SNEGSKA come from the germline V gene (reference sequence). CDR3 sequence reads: CSGNGAGGPNEQFF. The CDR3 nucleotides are TGCAGTGGTAACGGAGCGGGAGGTCCCAATGAGCAGTTCTTC.

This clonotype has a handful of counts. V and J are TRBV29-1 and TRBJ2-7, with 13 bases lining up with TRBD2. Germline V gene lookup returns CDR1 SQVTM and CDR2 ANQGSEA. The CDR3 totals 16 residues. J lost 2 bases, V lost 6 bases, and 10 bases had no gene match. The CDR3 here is CSVLRTSGSATYEQYF. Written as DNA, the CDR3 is TGCAGCGTCCTACGGACTAGCGGGAGCGCTACCTACGAGCAGTACTTC.

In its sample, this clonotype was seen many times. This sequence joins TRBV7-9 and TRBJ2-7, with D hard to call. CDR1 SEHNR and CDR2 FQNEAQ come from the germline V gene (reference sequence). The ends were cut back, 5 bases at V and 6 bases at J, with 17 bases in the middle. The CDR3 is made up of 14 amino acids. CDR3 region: CASSLSISKSEQYF. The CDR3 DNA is TGTGCCAGCAGCCTTTCAATCAGCAAGTCCGAGCAGTACTTC.

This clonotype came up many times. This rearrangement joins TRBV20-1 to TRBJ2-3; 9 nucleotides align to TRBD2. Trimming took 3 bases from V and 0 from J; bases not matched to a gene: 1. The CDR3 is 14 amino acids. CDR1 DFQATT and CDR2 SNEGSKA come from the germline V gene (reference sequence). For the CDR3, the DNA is TGCAGTGCTAGTACTAGCGGGAGCACAGATACGCAGTATTTT. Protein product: CSASTSGSTDTQYF.

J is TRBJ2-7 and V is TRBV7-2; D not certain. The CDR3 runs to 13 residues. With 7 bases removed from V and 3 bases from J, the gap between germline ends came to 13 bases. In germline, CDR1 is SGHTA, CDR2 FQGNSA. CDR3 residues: CASTLPSDYEQYF. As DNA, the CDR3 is TGTGCCAGCACACTACCTAGTGACTACGAGCAGTACTTC. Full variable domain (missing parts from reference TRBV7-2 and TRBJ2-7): GAGVSQSPSNKVTEKGKDVELRCDPISGHTALYWYRQSLGQGLEFLIYFQGNSAPDKSGLPSDRFSAERTGGSVSTLTIQRTQQEDSAVYLCASTLPSDYEQYFGPGTRLTVT.

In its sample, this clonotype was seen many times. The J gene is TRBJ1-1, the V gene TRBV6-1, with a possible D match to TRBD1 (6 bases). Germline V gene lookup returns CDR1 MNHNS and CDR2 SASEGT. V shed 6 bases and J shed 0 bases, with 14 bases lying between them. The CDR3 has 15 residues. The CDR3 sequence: CASSRPGQVNTEAFF. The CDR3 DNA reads TGTGCCAGCAGCCGACCGGGACAAGTGAACACTGAAGCTTTCTTT.